The rows below give T cell receptor beta chains drawn from one sample of a study of vaccination and CD4 T cells after COVID-19. TCRdb ran MiXCR on the PCR reads and lists one entry per CDR3 protein. The data contain 9,500 to 15,000 distinct CDR3 sequences, about 57% of them singletons. These TCRs are of unknown antigen specificity. Sequenced input: CD4+ T cells from blood, cultured in vitro. The receptors were sampled from a human donor who had recovered from COVID-19. The CDR3 runs from the conserved cysteine through the conserved F or W. The order of the fields is CDR3 DNA, CDR3 protein, D gene, clone size, J gene, V gene. D genes are given only for firm matches. Where a row states a size, it is once, few, many or the class of an expanded clone; other rows omit it.

cdr3_nt: TGCAGTGCTAGGAATAACTACGAGCAGTACTTC
cdr3_aa: CSARNNYEQYF
d_call: .
clone_size: few
j_call: TRBJ2-7
v_call: TRBV20-1

cdr3_nt: TGTGCCAGCAGCTTAGGGGTGGGGGGATCCTACGAGCAGTACTTC
cdr3_aa: CASSLGVGGSYEQYF
d_call: .
clone_size: few
j_call: TRBJ2-7
v_call: TRBV11-2

cdr3_nt: TGCAGTGCTAGAGATGACGGGACAGGGAATAATTCACCCCTCCACTTT
cdr3_aa: CSARDDGTGNNSPLHF
d_call: TRBD1
clone_size: .
j_call: TRBJ1-6
v_call: TRBV20-1

cdr3_nt: TGCAGTGCTAGAGTGACAGGTCACAACACAGATACGCAGTATTTT
cdr3_aa: CSARVTGHNTDTQYF
d_call: .
clone_size: .
j_call: TRBJ2-3
v_call: TRBV20-1

cdr3_nt: TGTGCCACCAGCACCAGGGCCAATCAGCCCCAGCATTTT
cdr3_aa: CATSTRANQPQHF
d_call: .
clone_size: once
j_call: TRBJ1-5
v_call: TRBV15

cdr3_nt: TGCAGTGCTAGTCATACAGGGGGCGTTTCAGATACGCAGTATTTT
cdr3_aa: CSASHTGGVSDTQYF
d_call: TRBD1
clone_size: .
j_call: TRBJ2-3
v_call: TRBV20-1

cdr3_nt: TGTGCCAGCAGTTTATTTGGGACAAACACTGAAGCTTTCTTT
cdr3_aa: CASSLFGTNTEAFF
d_call: .
clone_size: few
j_call: TRBJ1-1
v_call: TRBV27

cdr3_nt: TGTGCCACCAGCCCCGGGCTAGCGGGTCGCAATGAGCAGTTCTTC
cdr3_aa: CATSPGLAGRNEQFF
d_call: TRBD2
clone_size: .
j_call: TRBJ2-1
v_call: TRBV24-1

cdr3_nt: TGCAGTGCTAGACCTTCGACAGGAGCAACTAATGAAAAACTGTTTTTT
cdr3_aa: CSARPSTGATNEKLFF
d_call: .
clone_size: once
j_call: TRBJ1-4
v_call: TRBV20-1

cdr3_nt: TGTGCCAGCTCTCCCGGGTTGGCAAGCACAGATACGCAGTATTTT
cdr3_aa: CASSPGLASTDTQYF
d_call: .
clone_size: .
j_call: TRBJ2-3
v_call: TRBV18

cdr3_nt: TGTGCCAGCAACATCCGCCAGAGGTTAACTAGCGGGAACACCGGGGAGCTGTTTTTT
cdr3_aa: CASNIRQRLTSGNTGELFF
d_call: TRBD2
clone_size: .
j_call: TRBJ2-2
v_call: TRBV7-2

cdr3_nt: TGTGCCAGTAGTGCCTTGGGACGGGCGGGCTATGGCTACACCTTC
cdr3_aa: CASSALGRAGYGYTF
d_call: .
clone_size: .
j_call: TRBJ1-2
v_call: TRBV19

cdr3_nt: TGCAGTGCTAGAGATCCGACTAGCGGGAGGGCCGTAGATACGCAGTATTTT
cdr3_aa: CSARDPTSGRAVDTQYF
d_call: TRBD2
clone_size: few
j_call: TRBJ2-3
v_call: TRBV20-1

cdr3_nt: TGTGCCAGCTCAGACAGGTACAATGAGCAGTTCTTC
cdr3_aa: CASSDRYNEQFF
d_call: .
clone_size: .
j_call: TRBJ2-1
v_call: TRBV18

cdr3_nt: TGTGCCACCAGTGACCCGGGGCAGACTGAAGCTTTCTTT
cdr3_aa: CATSDPGQTEAFF
d_call: .
clone_size: few
j_call: TRBJ1-1
v_call: TRBV24-1

cdr3_nt: TGTGCCAGCAGCGTCAGCCGCGGGGAGACCCAGTACTTC
cdr3_aa: CASSVSRGETQYF
d_call: .
clone_size: .
j_call: TRBJ2-5
v_call: TRBV7-2

cdr3_nt: TGTGCCAGCAGCTTAGCGAGGCCGACCTCTGGAAACACCATATATTTT
cdr3_aa: CASSLARPTSGNTIYF
d_call: .
clone_size: .
j_call: TRBJ1-3
v_call: TRBV7-2

cdr3_nt: TGTGCCAGCAGCAATCTCGGCCGGAGGGGGAACACTGAAGCTTTCTTT
cdr3_aa: CASSNLGRRGNTEAFF
d_call: .
clone_size: .
j_call: TRBJ1-1
v_call: TRBV6-1

cdr3_nt: TGTGCCAGCAGCTTAAGGGGGGGGCCCTCCTACGAGCAGTACTTC
cdr3_aa: CASSLRGGPSYEQYF
d_call: .
clone_size: .
j_call: TRBJ2-7
v_call: TRBV7-2

cdr3_nt: TGTGCCAGCAGCAAAGTTAGACAGGAGAATGGCTACACCTTC
cdr3_aa: CASSKVRQENGYTF
d_call: .
clone_size: few
j_call: TRBJ1-2
v_call: TRBV21-1

cdr3_nt: TGTGCCAGCAAGCGGCATAATGAAAAACTGTTTTTT
cdr3_aa: CASKRHNEKLFF
d_call: .
clone_size: few
j_call: TRBJ1-4
v_call: TRBV6-1

cdr3_nt: TGTGCCAGCGGGACTAGCGGCCACACAGATACGCAGTATTTT
cdr3_aa: CASGTSGHTDTQYF
d_call: TRBD2
clone_size: .
j_call: TRBJ2-3
v_call: TRBV11-2

cdr3_nt: TGTGCCAGCAGTTTACGGGTGCCCACAGATACGCAGTATTTT
cdr3_aa: CASSLRVPTDTQYF
d_call: .
clone_size: .
j_call: TRBJ2-3
v_call: TRBV27

cdr3_nt: TGTGCCAGCAGGGGGGGGACTGCCGGGGAGCTGTTTTTT
cdr3_aa: CASRGGTAGELFF
d_call: TRBD2
clone_size: few
j_call: TRBJ2-2
v_call: TRBV6-2/TRBV6-3

cdr3_nt: TGCAGTGCTCCGGCCGCCACGATACTAGCGGGGGAGCCAGATACGCAGTATTTT
cdr3_aa: CSAPAATILAGEPDTQYF
d_call: TRBD2
clone_size: few
j_call: TRBJ2-3
v_call: TRBV20-1

cdr3_nt: TGTGCCAGCAGTGAGGGCGCGGGGGAGGCAGATACGCAGTATTTT
cdr3_aa: CASSEGAGEADTQYF
d_call: TRBD2
clone_size: .
j_call: TRBJ2-3
v_call: TRBV2

cdr3_nt: TGCGCCAGCAGCCTGAGGGACGCAGGCCCAGAGACCCAGTACTTC
cdr3_aa: CASSLRDAGPETQYF
d_call: .
clone_size: .
j_call: TRBJ2-5
v_call: TRBV5-1

cdr3_nt: TGTGCCAGCAGTTCCGGGACAGACGCCTACGAGCAGTACTTC
cdr3_aa: CASSSGTDAYEQYF
d_call: TRBD1
clone_size: .
j_call: TRBJ2-7
v_call: TRBV12-3/TRBV12-4

cdr3_nt: TGTGCCAGCAGAATGACCGGGGGTAGCCAAGAGACCCAGTACTTC
cdr3_aa: CASRMTGGSQETQYF
d_call: .
clone_size: .
j_call: TRBJ2-5
v_call: TRBV6-1

cdr3_nt: TGTGCCAGCAGCGGGACCTACAGGGGGCAGACCCAGTACTTC
cdr3_aa: CASSGTYRGQTQYF
d_call: TRBD1
clone_size: few
j_call: TRBJ2-5
v_call: TRBV7-2

cdr3_nt: TGTGCCAGCAGCTCCCCACTCACAGATACGCAGTATTTT
cdr3_aa: CASSSPLTDTQYF
d_call: .
clone_size: .
j_call: TRBJ2-3
v_call: TRBV6-1

cdr3_nt: TGCGCCAGCAGCTTGTGGGCCGGCTCTGGAAACACCATATATTTT
cdr3_aa: CASSLWAGSGNTIYF
d_call: .
clone_size: .
j_call: TRBJ1-3
v_call: TRBV5-1

cdr3_nt: TGTGCCAGCAGCGCACGGGGGGGGCCCTACGAGCAGTACTTC
cdr3_aa: CASSARGGPYEQYF
d_call: TRBD2
clone_size: .
j_call: TRBJ2-7
v_call: TRBV27

cdr3_nt: TGCGCCAGCAGCTTCTCACGGAGATATGGCTACACCTTC
cdr3_aa: CASSFSRRYGYTF
d_call: .
clone_size: .
j_call: TRBJ1-2
v_call: TRBV5-1

cdr3_nt: TGCGCCAGCAGCACAAAGACAGGGGGAGCCACTGAAGCTTTCTTT
cdr3_aa: CASSTKTGGATEAFF
d_call: TRBD1
clone_size: .
j_call: TRBJ1-1
v_call: TRBV5-1

cdr3_nt: TGTGCCAGCAGTTACTCGGACAGGGGGCGCTCCGAGCAGTACTTC
cdr3_aa: CASSYSDRGRSEQYF
d_call: TRBD1
clone_size: large
j_call: TRBJ2-7
v_call: TRBV6-2/TRBV6-3

cdr3_nt: TGCAGTGCTAGAGTTGGGCCGGAGACCCAGTACTTC
cdr3_aa: CSARVGPETQYF
d_call: .
clone_size: few
j_call: TRBJ2-5
v_call: TRBV20-1

cdr3_nt: TGCAGTGCAGGACAGGGAGGCGAAAAACTGTTTTTT
cdr3_aa: CSAGQGGEKLFF
d_call: TRBD1
clone_size: few
j_call: TRBJ1-4
v_call: TRBV20-1

cdr3_nt: TGTGCCAGCAGCTTAAGCCAGGGCACCGGGGAGCTGTTTTTT
cdr3_aa: CASSLSQGTGELFF
d_call: .
clone_size: few
j_call: TRBJ2-2
v_call: TRBV7-3

cdr3_nt: TGTGCCAGCAGGCCGGGACAGGGGCTCCACGAGCAGTACTTC
cdr3_aa: CASRPGQGLHEQYF
d_call: TRBD1
clone_size: .
j_call: TRBJ2-7
v_call: TRBV2

cdr3_nt: TGTGCCAGTAGAAAACAGGGGGGAGCTGGAAACACCATATATTTT
cdr3_aa: CASRKQGGAGNTIYF
d_call: TRBD1
clone_size: .
j_call: TRBJ1-3
v_call: TRBV19